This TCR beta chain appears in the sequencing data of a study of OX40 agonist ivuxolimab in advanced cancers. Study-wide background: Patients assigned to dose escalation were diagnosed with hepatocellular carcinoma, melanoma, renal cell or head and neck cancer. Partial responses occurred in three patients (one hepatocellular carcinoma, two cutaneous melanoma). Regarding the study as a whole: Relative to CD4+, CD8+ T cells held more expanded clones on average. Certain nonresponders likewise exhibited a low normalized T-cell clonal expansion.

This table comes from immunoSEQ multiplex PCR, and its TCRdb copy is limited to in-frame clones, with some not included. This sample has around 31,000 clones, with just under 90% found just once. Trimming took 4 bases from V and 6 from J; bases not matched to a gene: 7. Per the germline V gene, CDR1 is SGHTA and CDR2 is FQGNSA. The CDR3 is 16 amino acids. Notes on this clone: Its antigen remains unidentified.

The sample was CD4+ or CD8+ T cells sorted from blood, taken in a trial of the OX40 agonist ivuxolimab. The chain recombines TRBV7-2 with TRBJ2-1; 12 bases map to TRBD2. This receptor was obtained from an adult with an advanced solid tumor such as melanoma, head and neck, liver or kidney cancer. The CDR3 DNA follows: TGTGCCAGCAGCTCCCGACTAGCGGGAGTCTCCAATGAGCAGTTCTTC. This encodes CASSSRLAGVSNEQFF.